Each of the 9 T cell receptor beta chains below was sequenced from the same sample in a study of CD8+ T cells in alopecia areata. The treatment is: oral pan-JAK inhibitor, 5-10 mg twice daily. Extraction and reverse transcription of RNA yielded cDNA as the sequencing template. This table comes from immunoSEQ multiplex PCR, and its TCRdb copy is limited to in-frame clones, with some not included. In the table there are about 210,000 clones, 40% to 45% of which are singletons. Specimen: CD4+ T cells sorted from blood, collected at roughly week 36, from a patient treated with tofacitinib. Receptors were obtained from a human donor with alopecia areata.

V is TRBV7-6 and J is TRBJ2-3, with 13 bases aligning to TRBD2. The length of the CDR3 is 18 residues. The junction had 9 bases not matched to a gene; V was cut back by 1 base and J by 5 bases. CDR1 is SGHVS, CDR2 FNYEAQ, per germline. The DNA for the CDR3 is TGTGCCAGCAGCTTAGGCGTGGGACTAGCGGGAACTAGAGATACGCAGTATTTT. Protein product: CASSLGVGLAGTRDTQYF.

The chain carries TRBV25-1 and TRBJ1-1; 9 bases map to TRBD1. From germline, CDR1 is MGHDK and CDR2 SYGVNS. V dropped 6 bases and J dropped 0; count of bases not matched to a gene: 5. The CDR3 has 15 residues. DNA of the CDR3: TGTGCCAGCAGGGACAGGGGTGCTCTGAACACTGAAGCTTTCTTT. Its translation is CASRDRGALNTEAFF.

This clone appeared a single time. The chain employs TRBV13 and TRBJ1-2; perhaps TRBD1 as D (6 bases). Trimming took 5 bases from V and 6 from J, leaving 25 bases between them. The CDR3 loop spans 17 amino acids. Germline lookup yields CDR1 PRHDT and CDR2 FYEKMQ (reference sequence). DNA of the CDR3: TGTGCCAGCAGCCTCGCCGATCCTGGGACACCGAGACATGGCTACACCTTC. Its translation: CASSLADPGTPRHGYTF.

V usage is TRBV29-1 and J usage is TRBJ1-1; D is ambiguous. The CDR3 sequence is 12 residues long. The V and J ends lost 3 bases and 1 base respectively, with 6 bases between them. Germline CDR1 SQVTM, CDR2 ANQGSEA. CDR3 protein: CSVDGPNTEAFF. The DNA of the CDR3 is TGCAGCGTTGACGGGCCGAACACTGAAGCTTTCTTT.

This clone showed up just a few times. J is TRBJ2-5 and V is TRBV20-1; D is ambiguous. The V gene's germline CDR1 is DFQATT and CDR2 SNEGSKA (reference sequence). CDR3 length: 11 amino acids. V was cut by 7 bases and J by 2 bases, with 8 bases left in between. As DNA, the CDR3 is TGCAGTGGGATGCGTCAAGAGACCCAGTACTTC. Its translation is CSGMRQETQYF.

This rearrangement joins TRBV6-5 to TRBJ2-3, with a weak D call TRBD2 (5 bases). Germline V gives CDR1 MNHEY, CDR2 SVGAGI. The ends were cut back, 5 bases at V and 2 bases at J, with 14 bases in the middle. The CDR3 totals 15 residues. Here the CDR3 DNA reads TGTGCCAGCAGTAGGACTCTCCAATACACAGATACGCAGTATTTT. It is translated as CASSRTLQYTDTQYF.

The chain uses TRBV29-1 and TRBJ1-5; D might be TRBD1 (5 bases). Looked up from germline, CDR1 is SQVTM and CDR2 is ANQGSEA. The CDR3 runs 13 residues. The germline V and J ends were trimmed by 4 bases and 7 bases, with 14 bases remaining between them. CDR3 DNA sequence: TGCAGCGTTGCGCAGGGTGACGGACAGCCCCAGCATTTT. This translates into CSVAQGDGQPQHF. The entire variable domain, with the rest obtained from reference TRBV29-1 and TRBJ1-5, is as follows: SAVISQKPSRDICQRGTSLTIQCQVDSQVTMMFWYRQQPGQSLTLIATANQGSEATYESGFVIDKFPISRPNLTFSTLTVSNMSPEDSSIYLCSVAQGDGQPQHFGDGTRLSIL.

Many counts were recorded for this clone. The chain is built from TRBV18 and TRBJ1-2, with D unclear. Germline V CDR1 and CDR2: KGHSH, LQKENI. Trimming took 6 bases from V and 3 from J, leaving 14 bases between them. The length of the CDR3 is 14 residues. The CDR3 sequence: CASSRDQADYGYTF. The CDR3 DNA is TGTGCCAGCTCTCGTGATCAGGCTGACTATGGCTACACCTTC.

This chain uses TRBV5-1 with TRBJ2-5, with TRBD2 matching over 7 bases. Trimming cost V 3 bases and J 4 bases; bases outside gene matches: 12. The CDR3 consists of 16 residues. The germline V gene encodes CDR1 SGHRS and CDR2 YFSETQ. Here the CDR3 reads CASSSGPSGGGETQYF. DNA for the CDR3: TGCGCCAGCAGCTCCGGGCCCTCGGGAGGAGGAGAGACCCAGTACTTC. The variable domain in full, with the rest retrieved from reference TRBV5-1 and TRBJ2-5, is KAGVTQTPRYLIKTRGQQVTLSCSPISGHRSVSWYQQTPGQGLQFLFEYFSETQRNKGNFPGRFSGRQFSNSRSEMNVSTLELGDSALYLCASSSGPSGGGETQYFGPGTRLLVL.